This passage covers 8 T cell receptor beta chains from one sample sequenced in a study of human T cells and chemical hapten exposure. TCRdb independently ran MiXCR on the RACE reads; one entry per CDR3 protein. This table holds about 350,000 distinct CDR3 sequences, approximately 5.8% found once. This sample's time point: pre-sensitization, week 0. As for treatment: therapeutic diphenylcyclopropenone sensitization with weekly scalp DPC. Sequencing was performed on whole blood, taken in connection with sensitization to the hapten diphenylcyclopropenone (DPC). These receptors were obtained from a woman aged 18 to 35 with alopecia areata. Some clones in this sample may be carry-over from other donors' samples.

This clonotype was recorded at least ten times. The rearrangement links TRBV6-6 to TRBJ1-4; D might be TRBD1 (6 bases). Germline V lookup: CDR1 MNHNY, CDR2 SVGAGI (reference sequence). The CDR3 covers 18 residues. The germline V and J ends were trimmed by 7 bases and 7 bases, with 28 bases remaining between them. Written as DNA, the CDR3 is TGTGCCAGCACCACGCCGACAGGCCAAGCGATATGGAGTGAAAAACTGTTTTTT. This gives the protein CASTTPTGQAIWSEKLFF.

DNA of the CDR3: TGTGCCAGTAGTATAGTTCGGCAGGTCCAGTCCTACGAGCAGTACTTC. The encoded protein is CASSIVRQVQSYEQYF. The chain carries TRBV19 and TRBJ2-7; D gene unclear. This CDR3 spans 16 amino acids. Germline-derived CDR1 and CDR2 are LNHDA and SQIVND (reference sequence). V gave up 1 base and J gave up 1 base, with 14 bases separating them.

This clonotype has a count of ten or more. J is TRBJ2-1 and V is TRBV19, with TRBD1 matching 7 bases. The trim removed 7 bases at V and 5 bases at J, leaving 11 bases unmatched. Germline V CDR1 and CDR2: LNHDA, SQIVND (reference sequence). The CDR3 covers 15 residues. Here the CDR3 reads CASTTGQAPNNEQFF. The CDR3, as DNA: TGTGCCAGTACCACCGGACAGGCCCCGAACAATGAGCAGTTCTTC.

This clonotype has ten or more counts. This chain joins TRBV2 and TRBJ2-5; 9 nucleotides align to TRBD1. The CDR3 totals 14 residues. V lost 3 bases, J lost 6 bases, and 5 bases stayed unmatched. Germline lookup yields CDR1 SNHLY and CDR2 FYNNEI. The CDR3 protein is CASSDRTGAQTQYF. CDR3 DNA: TGTGCCAGCAGTGACCGGACAGGGGCACAGACCCAGTACTTC.

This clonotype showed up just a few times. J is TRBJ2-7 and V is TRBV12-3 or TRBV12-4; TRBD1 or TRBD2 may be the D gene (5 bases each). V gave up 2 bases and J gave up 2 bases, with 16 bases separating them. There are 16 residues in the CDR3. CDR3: CASSLPQGPGAYEQYF. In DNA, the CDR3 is TGTGCCAGCAGTTTACCCCAGGGACCCGGCGCCTACGAGCAGTACTTC.

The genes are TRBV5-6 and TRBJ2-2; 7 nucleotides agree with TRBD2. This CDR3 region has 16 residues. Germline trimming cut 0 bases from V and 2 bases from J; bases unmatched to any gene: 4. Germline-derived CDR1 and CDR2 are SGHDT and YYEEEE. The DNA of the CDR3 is TGTGCCAGCAGCTTGGGTCAGCGGGGAAACACCGGGGAGCTGTTTTTT. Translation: CASSLGQRGNTGELFF.

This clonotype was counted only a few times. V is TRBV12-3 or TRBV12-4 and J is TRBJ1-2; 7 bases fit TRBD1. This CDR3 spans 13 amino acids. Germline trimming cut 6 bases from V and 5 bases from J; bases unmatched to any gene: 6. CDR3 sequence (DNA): TGTGCCAGCAGCGGGACAGTCGTTTATGGCTACACCTTC. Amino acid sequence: CASSGTVVYGYTF.

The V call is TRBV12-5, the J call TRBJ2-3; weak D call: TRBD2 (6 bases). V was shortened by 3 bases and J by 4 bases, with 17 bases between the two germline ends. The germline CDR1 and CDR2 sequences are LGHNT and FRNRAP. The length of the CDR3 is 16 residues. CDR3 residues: CASGFSGTDISDTQYF. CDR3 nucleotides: TGTGCTAGTGGTTTTTCTGGGACTGATATCTCAGATACGCAGTATTTT.